A single sample is the source of the 12 T cell receptor beta chains below, sequenced in a study of blood T cell repertoires in COVID-19 (dated by TCRdb to the early 2020s). Receptors were amplified or captured by the immunoSEQ multiplex PCR assay. The clones in this table, taken by TCRdb from immuneACCESS, are in-frame only. Not every clone is retained; where verified, under half of the shortfall comes from an unresolved V gene, and the cause of the rest is unknown. The sample yields 200,000 or so clones; around 83% were counted once. Of the sample, 2% to 2.5% is held by the ten largest clones. The sample comprised peripheral blood. Receptor source: a man between 40 and 49 years old who had recovered from COVID-19.

The chain combines TRBV30 with TRBJ2-1; the match to TRBD2 covers 12 bases. The CDR3 consists of 13 residues. Germline CDR1 reads GTSNPN; CDR2 reads SVGIG (reference sequence). V trimming: 5 bases; J trimming: 9 bases; junction bases outside the gene matches: 5. The CDR3 region has the DNA TGTGCCTGGGTACTAGCGGGAGGTATTGAGCAGTTCTTC. Translation: CAWVLAGGIEQFF.

V gene TRBV24-1 combines with J gene TRBJ2-5; D is ambiguous. This CDR3 comprises 12 residues. V was pared by 4 bases and J by 3 bases, with 5 bases between. Germline V gene sequence: CDR1 KGHDR, CDR2 SFDVKD. CDR3 in amino acids: CATSDREETQYF. CDR3 in DNA: TGTGCCACCAGTGACCGCGAAGAGACCCAGTACTTC.

The J gene is TRBJ2-2, the V gene TRBV7-9, with D perhaps TRBD1 (5 bases). V lost 3 bases to trimming and J lost 0 bases, with 5 bases between them. Germline values: CDR1 SEHNR, CDR2 FQNEAQ (reference sequence). CDR3 length: 14 residues. The CDR3 here is CASSLTANTGELFF. The CDR3 DNA reads TGTGCCAGCAGCTTGACAGCGAACACCGGGGAGCTGTTTTTT.

The rearrangement links TRBV4-3 to TRBJ2-7, with 7 bases aligning to TRBD2. The CDR3 spans 17 residues. The germline V gene encodes CDR1 LGHNA and CDR2 YSLEER. V dropped 0 bases and J dropped 2; count of bases not matched to a gene: 10. The CDR3 protein is CASSQDWRGRAAYEQYF. DNA for the CDR3: TGCGCCAGCAGCCAAGATTGGAGAGGGAGGGCCGCCTACGAGCAGTACTTC.

The rearrangement links TRBV27 to TRBJ2-2; weak D call: TRBD2 (6 bases). This CDR3 spans 13 amino acids. Trimming took off 4 bases at V and 7 bases at J, with 10 bases between the two ends. Per the germline V gene, CDR1 is MNHEY and CDR2 is SMNVEV (reference sequence). DNA for the CDR3: TGTGCCAGCAGTTCTTGGGGGGACGGGGAGCTGTTTTTT. Its translation: CASSSWGDGELFF.

This chain links TRBV11-3 with TRBJ2-5, with TRBD2 matching 8 bases. The germline gives CDR1 SGHNT, CDR2 YENEEA. The V and J ends lost 7 bases and 2 bases, in that order; junction bases with no gene match: 9. This CDR3 region has 15 residues. The CDR3 is CASNPGVAGQETQYF. CDR3 DNA sequence: TGTGCCAGCAACCCTGGGGTAGCGGGACAAGAGACCCAGTACTTC. Combining the CDR3 with reference TRBV11-3 and TRBJ2-5 gives the whole variable domain EAGVVQSPRYKIIEKKQPVAFWCNPISGHNTLYWYLQNLGQGPELLIRYENEEAVDDSQLPKDRFSAERLKGVDSTLKIQPAELGDSAVYLCASNPGVAGQETQYFGPGTRLLVL.

V is TRBV3-1 (or the pseudogene TRBV3-2) and J is TRBJ2-3, with a possible D match to TRBD2 (6 bases). V shed 1 base and J shed 6 bases, with 11 bases lying between them. Per germline, CDR1 LGHDT and CDR2 YNNKEL (reference sequence). This CDR3 contains 14 residues. In DNA form, the CDR3 reads TGTGCCAGCAGCCAAGTAGGAGGGAGGGATACGCAGTATTTT. Encoded protein: CASSQVGGRDTQYF.

The chain carries TRBV5-5 and TRBJ2-3, with 9 positions matching TRBD2. Trimming took 5 bases from V and 1 from J; bases not matched to a gene: 8. This CDR3 contains 16 residues. Germline V CDR1 and CDR2: SGHKS, YYEKEE (reference sequence). The CDR3, as DNA: TGTGCCAGCAGTTTCCTTAGCGGGGGACGCACAGATACGCAGTATTTT. Residues: CASSFLSGGRTDTQYF.

CDR3: CATSSFETGGSDTQYF. The CDR3 coding sequence is TGTGCCACCAGCAGCTTCGAGACAGGGGGCAGCGATACGCAGTATTTT. The chain joins TRBV15 to TRBJ2-3, with 10 bases fitting TRBD1. Germline lookup yields CDR1 LNHNV and CDR2 YYDKDF (reference sequence). Trimming cost V 3 bases and J 6 bases; bases outside gene matches: 9. There are 16 residues in the CDR3.

This rearrangement joins TRBV15 to TRBJ1-1; D is perhaps TRBD1 (5 bases). CDR3 length: 16 amino acids. The V end lost 1 base, the J end lost 1 base, and 13 bases lay between the germline ends. Germline V lookup: CDR1 LNHNV, CDR2 YYDKDF (reference sequence). CDR3 bases: TGTGCCACCAGCAGAGTTCAGGGACTGGGGAACACTGAAGCTTTCTTT. It yields the protein CATSRVQGLGNTEAFF. Complete variable domain (other parts from reference TRBV15 and TRBJ1-1): DAMVIQNPRYQVTQFGKPVTLSCSQTLNHNVMYWYQQKSSQAPKLLFHYYDKDFNNEADTPDNFQSRRPNTSFCFLDIRSPGLGDTAMYLCATSRVQGLGNTEAFFGQGTRLTVV.

V usage is TRBV5-5 and J usage is TRBJ1-5, with 8 bases fitting TRBD1. Germline V gene data show CDR1 as SGHKS and CDR2 as YYEKEE (reference sequence). CDR3 length equals 14 residues. Trimming cost V 4 bases and J 7 bases; bases outside gene matches: 7. CDR3 residues: CASSSGQGGQPQHF. CDR3 coding DNA: TGTGCCAGCAGCAGCGGACAGGGCGGCCAGCCCCAGCATTTT. The full variable domain, completed using reference TRBV5-5 and TRBJ1-5, is DAGVTQSPTHLIKTRGQQVTLRCSPISGHKSVSWYQQVLGQGPQFIFQYYEKEERGRGNFPDRFSARQFPNYSSELNVNALLLGDSALYLCASSSGQGGQPQHFGDGTRLSIL.

This rearrangement joins TRBV19 to TRBJ2-7; TRBD2 matches at 11 bases. CDR3 length: 15 amino acids. After removal of 8 bases from V and 4 bases from J, the junction contained 10 bases not matched to a gene. The germline V gene has CDR1 LNHDA and CDR2 SQIVND (reference sequence). CDR3 protein: CASATLAGGLYEQYF. The CDR3 nucleotides read TGTGCCAGTGCTACGCTAGCGGGAGGCCTATACGAGCAGTACTTC. Supplemented by reference TRBV19 and TRBJ2-7, the full variable domain reads DGGITQSPKYLFRKEGQNVTLSCEQNLNHDAMYWYRQDPGQGLRLIYYSQIVNDFQKGDIAEGYSVSREKKESFPLTVTSAQKNPTAFYLCASATLAGGLYEQYFGPGTRLTVT.